The 2 T cell receptor beta chains below were found in one sample sequenced in a study of T cell changes during pregnancy in multiple sclerosis (dated by TCRdb to between 2019 and 2020). To prepare the library, the immunoSEQ multiplex PCR assay was applied. What TCRdb holds here is the immuneACCESS table cut down to in-frame rearrangements. Part of the clones is not present; checked against another copy, under half of the missing clones reflect an unresolved V gene, and the others are unexplained. Present in this sample are some 94,000 clones, more than 85% of which were seen just once. The ten largest clones take up roughly 1.4% of the sample. The source material was peripheral blood, sampled in the first trimester of pregnancy. These TCRs come from a female donor with multiple sclerosis, enrolled in a pregnancy study.

The J gene is TRBJ1-2, the V gene TRBV25-1; possible D gene TRBD1, 6 bases. The germline V gene has CDR1 MGHDK and CDR2 SYGVNS. Trimming stripped 3 bases from V and 4 bases from J, with 15 bases between. The CDR3 consists of 15 residues. DNA of the CDR3: TGTGCCAGCAGTGACCCAACAGGGCTCGCCTATGGCTACACCTTC. This gives the protein CASSDPTGLAYGYTF.

This rearrangement joins TRBV28 to TRBJ1-4, with D possibly being TRBD1 (6 bases). The CDR3 has 16 residues. Germline V gives CDR1 MDHEN, CDR2 SYDVKM. The V end lost 2 bases, the J end lost 8 bases, and 18 bases lay between the germline ends. CDR3: CASSLAGGAYLEKLFF. CDR3 DNA: TGTGCCAGCAGTTTAGCGGGGGGGGCCTACTTAGAAAAACTGTTTTTT.